Each of the 18 T cell receptor beta chains below was sequenced from the same sample in a study of T cell responses to AZD1222 COVID-19 vaccine (dated by TCRdb to the early 2020s). Receptor amplification or capture employed the immunoSEQ multiplex PCR assay. Held by TCRdb, this immuneACCESS table contains in-frame sequences only and omits some clones. Under half of the omission traces to an unresolved V gene where checked; the cause of the rest is unknown. This sample has about 85,000 clones in its table, and 65% to 90% of those were observed once. The ten largest clones add up to more than 6% of the sample. This specimen's time point label, per the study, means: baseline before first vaccination. The sample in question was peripheral blood, obtained on day 0 of AZD1222 vaccination. These receptors all come from an adult in good health.

This chain links TRBV5-4 with TRBJ2-1, with D uncertain. Trimming pared 0 bases from V and 1 base from J, leaving 5 bases between. Germline V gene data show CDR1 as SGHNT and CDR2 as YYREEE (reference sequence). The CDR3 consists of 14 residues. CDR3 in DNA: TGTGCCAGCAGCTTGGTAGGATCCTACAATGAGCAGTTCTTC. This sequence encodes CASSLVGSYNEQFF.

The chain has TRBV7-9 and TRBJ2-7, with D possibly being TRBD2 (5 bases). Germline V gene sequence: CDR1 SEHNR, CDR2 FQNEAQ (reference sequence). The CDR3 sequence is 13 residues long. Trimming removed 6 bases from V and 4 bases from J, with 13 bases in between. The CDR3 here is CASRSAAQYEQYF. DNA of the CDR3: TGTGCCAGCAGGTCAGCGGCCCAATACGAGCAGTACTTC.

The chain couples TRBV27 to TRBJ2-1; D ambiguous. Germline assignment: CDR1 MNHEY and CDR2 SMNVEV (reference sequence). The CDR3 is 14 amino acids. The V end lost 0 bases, the J end lost 0 bases, and 3 bases lay between the germline ends. The CDR3 nucleotides are TGTGCCAGCAGTTTATCCCCCTCCTACAATGAGCAGTTCTTC. It codes for CASSLSPSYNEQFF.

This clone occurred once. V and J are TRBV7-2 and TRBJ2-7, with D uncertain. The CDR3 is 14 amino acids. Germline V gives CDR1 SGHTA, CDR2 FQGNSA. V dropped 5 bases and J dropped 3 bases, with 14 bases sitting between them. The DNA of the CDR3 is TGTGCCAGCAGCCTCGGACCACCTTACTACGAGCAGTACTTC. Amino acid sequence: CASSLGPPYYEQYF.

The count of this clone is one. This chain connects TRBV6-5 to TRBJ1-2; tentatively, D is TRBD1 (5 bases). The CDR3 sequence is 14 residues long. Per germline, CDR1 MNHEY and CDR2 SVGAGI. Between the trimmed V and J ends, which lost 7 bases and 1 base, there was a span of 13 bases. CDR3 sequence: CASTPGGGNYGYTF. The CDR3 region has the DNA TGTGCCAGCACCCCTGGGGGGGGTAACTATGGCTACACCTTC.

This chain joins TRBV28 and TRBJ1-3; D perhaps matches TRBD1 (6 bases). Trimming stripped 2 bases from V and 1 base from J, with 15 bases between. The CDR3 length is 17 residues. CDR1 and CDR2 (germline): MDHEN, SYDVKM. CDR3 nucleotide sequence: TGTGCCAGCAGTTTAGGACAGACAGCTGTATCTGGAAACACCATATATTTT. As protein: CASSLGQTAVSGNTIYF.

The table lists this clone with a count of one. The rearrangement joins TRBV20-1 to TRBJ2-1, with unresolved D. In germline, CDR1 is DFQATT, CDR2 SNEGSKA (reference sequence). The CDR3 extends over 14 amino acids. With 3 bases removed from V and 1 base from J, the gap between germline ends came to 10 bases. The CDR3 protein is CSASWWRSYNEQFF. As DNA, the CDR3 is TGCAGTGCTAGTTGGTGGCGTTCCTACAATGAGCAGTTCTTC.

The chain recombines TRBV2 with TRBJ1-5; no clear D gene. Germline V CDR1 and CDR2: SNHLY, FYNNEI. The CDR3 is made up of 15 amino acids. With 3 bases removed from V and 3 bases from J, the gap between germline ends came to 12 bases. CDR3 nucleotide sequence: TGTGCCAGCAGTGAGGAGTCAGGAGCCAATCAGCCCCAGCATTTT. Its protein product is CASSEESGANQPQHF.

The V gene is TRBV7-9, the J gene TRBJ1-4; D gene ambiguous. The CDR3 totals 16 residues. Looked up from germline, CDR1 is SEHNR and CDR2 is FQNEAQ (reference sequence). Trimming shortened V by 1 base and J by 0 bases, and 9 bases separated the two germline ends. CDR3 coding DNA: TGTGCCAGCAGCTTAGGGCGGAAAGCAACTAATGAAAAACTGTTTTTT. It specifies CASSLGRKATNEKLFF. The full variable domain, its missing parts supplied by reference TRBV7-9 and TRBJ1-4, is DTGVSQNPRHKITKRGQNVTFRCDPISEHNRLYWYRQTLGQGPEFLTYFQNEAQLEKSRLLSDRFSAERPKGSFSTLEIQRTEQGDSAMYLCASSLGRKATNEKLFFGSGTQLSVL.

The V call is TRBV27, the J call TRBJ1-2; no firm D call. In germline, CDR1 is MNHEY, CDR2 SMNVEV (reference sequence). Trimming left V 3 bases short and J 3 bases short, with 14 bases between. This CDR3 has 15 amino acids. In DNA form, the CDR3 reads TGTGCCAGCAGTTTCGTGGGAAGTCAGTACTATGGCTACACCTTC. This gives the protein CASSFVGSQYYGYTF.

The chain couples TRBV14 to TRBJ2-2, with TRBD1 matching over 7 bases. The CDR3 covers 15 residues. Trimming cost V 4 bases and J 4 bases; bases outside gene matches: 6. Germline assignment: CDR1 SGHDN and CDR2 FVKESK. This chain's CDR3 is CASSPWTGSTGELFF. CDR3 DNA: TGTGCCAGCAGCCCCTGGACAGGTAGCACCGGGGAGCTGTTTTTT.

The V gene is TRBV2, the J gene TRBJ2-5; TRBD1 aligns across 7 bases. CDR3 length: 14 amino acids. Germline lookup yields CDR1 SNHLY and CDR2 FYNNEI. With V trimmed by 4 bases and J by 3 bases, 5 bases remained unmatched. CDR3 region: CASSVGTEEETQYF. The CDR3 region has the DNA TGTGCCAGCAGTGTGGGGACAGAAGAAGAGACCCAGTACTTC.

This clone was found a few times. The chain combines TRBV9 with TRBJ2-1; D possibly matches TRBD1 or TRBD2 (6 bases each). V lost 4 bases and J lost 8, with 16 bases in between. Germline CDR1 reads SGDLS; CDR2 reads YYNGEE. There are 14 residues in the CDR3. The CDR3 region is CASSRGTQHDEQFF. The DNA of the CDR3 is TGTGCCAGCAGCCGGGGGACACAACACGATGAGCAGTTCTTC.

The rearrangement uses TRBV20-1 and TRBJ2-3, with TRBD2 matching 8 bases. The CDR3 runs to 14 residues. V trimming: 3 bases; J trimming: 5 bases; junction bases outside the gene matches: 7. Per the germline V gene, CDR1 is DFQATT and CDR2 is SNEGSKA (reference sequence). CDR3: CSASFREGQDTQYF. DNA for the CDR3: TGCAGTGCTAGTTTTCGGGAGGGCCAAGATACGCAGTATTTT.

The chain links TRBV10-1 to TRBJ2-7; the D gene is possibly TRBD1 (5 bases). CDR3 length equals 11 residues. V lost 4 bases, J lost 5 bases, and 6 bases lay in between. Looked up from germline, CDR1 is WNHNN and CDR2 is SYGVQD (reference sequence). CDR3 nucleotide sequence: TGCGCCAGCAGTGTAGGGGACGAGCAGTACTTC. This codes for CASSVGDEQYF.

The chain couples TRBV2 to TRBJ1-5; D perhaps matches TRBD1 (5 bases). Germline V gene lookup returns CDR1 SNHLY and CDR2 FYNNEI. CDR3 size: 15 residues. Trimming stripped 6 bases from V and 6 bases from J, with 18 bases between. The chain's CDR3 is CASSDVGGGFQPQHF. The DNA of the CDR3 is TGTGCCAGCAGCGACGTGGGGGGGGGTTTTCAGCCCCAGCATTTT. Based on the CDR3 plus reference TRBV2 and TRBJ1-5, the full variable domain is EPEVTQTPSHQVTQMGQEVILRCVPISNHLYFYWYRQILGQKVEFLVSFYNNEISEKSEIFDDQFSVERPDGSNFTLKIRSTKLEDSAMYFCASSDVGGGFQPQHFGDGTRLSIL.

The rearrangement links TRBV2 to TRBJ2-2; 9 bases are shared with TRBD1. The trim removed 9 bases at V and 3 bases at J, leaving 8 bases unmatched. The CDR3 covers 15 residues. Germline-derived CDR1 and CDR2 are SNHLY and FYNNEI. This CDR3 is CARGAGTGHTGELFF. The CDR3 DNA reads as TGTGCCAGGGGGGCGGGGACAGGGCACACCGGGGAGCTGTTTTTT. Looking up the rest from reference TRBV2 and TRBJ2-2 gives the full variable domain: EPEVTQTPSHQVTQMGQEVILRCVPISNHLYFYWYRQILGQKVEFLVSFYNNEISEKSEIFDDQFSVERPDGSNFTLKIRSTKLEDSAMYFCARGAGTGHTGELFFGEGSRLTVL.

This rearrangement joins TRBV7-3 to TRBJ2-5, with TRBD2 identical over 7 bases. Germline CDR1 is SGHTA and CDR2 is FQGTGA. V lost 4 bases, J lost 5 bases, and 4 bases stayed unmatched. There are 13 residues in the CDR3. CDR3 coding DNA: TGTGCCAGCAGCTCGCGGGAGAGGGAGACCCAGTACTTC. Translated: CASSSRERETQYF.